This T cell receptor (beta chain) was identified during a study of blood T cell repertoires in COVID-19 (dated by TCRdb to the early 2020s). As for the study more broadly: Samples from collaborators originated in the United States, Italy and Spain and spanned both the acute and convalescent phases of COVID-19. The prospective study material was composed of cDNA or gDNA derived from T cells, B-cell-depleted T cells, or PBMCs. Deeply sampled blood TCRbeta repertoires from subjects exposed to, actively infected with, or recovered from COVID-19 were included in the dataset. The repertoires were made available in a free public database intended to serve as a resource for research on the immune response to SARS-CoV-2. The samples were drawn from two sources: the first 160 participants of the ongoing ImmuneRACE study, and 1,200 or so subjects contributed by 6 global collaborators. Nearly every sample came with metadata listing a de-identified subject ID, COVID-19 status, age in years and sex. Where HLA class I and class II types were available, the types were taken from metadata supplied by the sample provider, not from assay-based typing.

This clone has more than one count but fewer than ten. Its cognate antigen has yet to be identified. Base qualities are not at hand, and no much larger clone is one base apart. Here is what the overall study found, with its caveats: Clinical and demographic metadata were provided uncurated, with the amount varying by source and participant.

Collaborating institutions collected whole blood in K2EDTA tubes following their own protocols. For TCRbeta analysis, collaborator samples were shipped as frozen whole blood, as isolated PBMCs, or as DNA extracted from either sample type. The germline ends are 24 bases apart after V is trimmed by 6 bases and J by 10 bases. Taken from cysteine to phenylalanine, the CDR3 has 15 residues. The retained sequence is limited to the CDR3, 45 bases, with the frame set at the first base. Via the germline V gene (reference sequence), CDR1 is LNHDA and CDR2 SQIVND. TCRbeta CDR3 regions were amplified from genomic DNA using the immunoSEQ Assay, a bias-controlled multiplex PCR. On the study's bioinformatics: The number of nucleated cells in each sample was estimated from the amplification of reference gene primers within the assay. To quantify the absolute abundance of each unique TCRbeta CDR3 rearrangement, sequence reads were collapsed and filtered. Productive Simpson clonality was computed per sample as the square root of Simpson's diversity index over productive rearrangements. TCRdb limited this immuneACCESS table to in-frame rearrangements with V and J called. A share of clones is missing; checked studies link under half to unresolved V genes, and the rest is unexplained. That table gives V, J and clone size, and the DNA gave D and trimming. This sample holds about 120,000 clones; around 86% were observed only once. The ten top clones hold 25% to 30% of the sample.

This receptor was obtained from a woman older than 75 with acute or convalescent COVID-19. Recombination joined TRBV19 with TRBJ1-1, with TRBD1 tentatively as D gene (6 bases match). Specimen: peripheral blood. The CDR3 here reads CASRDDAGARIRAFF. The DNA sequence follows: TGTGCCAGTAGGGATGACGCAGGGGCGCGGATTCGAGCTTTCTTT. Where the CDR3 stops, the reference TRBV19 and TRBJ1-1 genes take over; the full variable domain is DGGITQSPKYLFRKEGQNVTLSCEQNLNHDAMYWYRQDPGQGLRLIYYSQIVNDFQKGDIAEGYSVSREKKESFPLTVTSAQKNPTAFYLCASRDDAGARIRAFFGQGTRLTVV.